Described below is a single T cell receptor (beta chain) sequence and its context. The sample originates from a study of cytomegalovirus exposure and HLA in healthy donors. The PCR used 60 Vbeta and 13 Jbeta primers. The protocol was immunoSEQ multiplex PCR, while the TCRdb copy is restricted to in-frame clones and leaves out a portion. The sample records more than 90,000 clones, around 86% being singletons. Germline lookup yields CDR1 MDHEN and CDR2 SYDVKM. This CDR3 region has 13 residues. Trimming shortened V by 2 bases and J by 2 bases, and 7 bases separated the two germline ends. This sequence was found in a woman in her 70s in good health and CMV-seropositive. The sequenced material came from PBMCs. The V call is TRBV28, the J call TRBJ2-7, with D uncertain. The CDR3, as DNA: TGTGCCAGCAGTTTAAAACTCCCCTACGAGCAGTACTTC. This codes for CASSLKLPYEQYF.